This TCR beta chain was recorded in a study of neurological immune-mediated disorders. This CDR3 is 16 amino acids long. V shed 4 bases and J shed 0 bases, with 16 bases lying between them. The germline V gene has CDR1 SGHRS and CDR2 YFSETQ. The authors obtained over 200 million TCR-beta sequences from 15-18 subjects per sequencing run. TCRdb analysed the 5' RACE reads with MiXCR anew, one entry per CDR3 protein. Counted here are roughly 50,000 distinct CDR3 sequences, 3.5% to 5.5% occurring once; the ten biggest clones make up about 6%. This clonotype was picked up many times. This TCR came from a woman aged 60-75 years with multiple sclerosis. The chain uses TRBV5-1 and TRBJ1-1; D is undetermined. Source material: PBMCs. The CDR3: CASSPWSAGLNTEAFF. CDR3 DNA sequence: TGCGCCAGCAGCCCATGGAGCGCCGGATTGAACACTGAAGCTTTCTTT.